The 22 T cell receptor beta chains in this list originate from one sample, sequenced in a study of T cells in Graves' hyperthyroidism and ophthalmopathy. TCR beta CDR3 region amplification was performed from RNA transcripts. A set of HTBI primers served as the primers for a first-round RT-PCR of the TCR CDR3. One entry per CDR3 protein results from TCRdb running MiXCR on the multiplex PCR reads. In the table there are about 570,000 distinct CDR3 sequences, around 46% of which are singletons. Sequenced material: peripheral blood or thyroid tissue (not recorded which). Source of these receptors: an adult woman with Graves' disease, either hyperthyroidism or ophthalmopathy (not recorded which).

This CDR3 reads CASIEGASGSAGELFF. CDR3 nucleotide sequence: TGTGCCAGCATCGAAGGGGCTAGCGGGAGCGCCGGGGAGCTGTTTTTT. The gene calls are TRBV7-3 and TRBJ2-2; 10 positions match TRBD2. The CDR3 is 16 residues long. Germline-derived CDR1 and CDR2 are SGHTA and FQGTGA. J gave up 6 bases and V 7 bases, and 11 bases lay outside the gene matches.

The chain combines TRBV7-2 with TRBJ1-1; D is possibly TRBD1 (5 bases). Trimming pared 3 bases from V and 3 bases from J, leaving 17 bases between. The CDR3 covers 16 residues. CDR1 is SGHTA, CDR2 FQGNSA, per germline. DNA for the CDR3: TGTGCCAGCAGCTTCCTCCCGGGGCACCTTGACACTGAAGCTTTCTTT. Translation: CASSFLPGHLDTEAFF.

This clonotype has ten or more counts. This chain links TRBV20-1 with TRBJ2-6; D is uncertain. This CDR3 comprises 16 residues. CDR1 DFQATT and CDR2 SNEGSKA come from the germline V gene (reference sequence). The V end was cut by 3 bases, the J end by 0 bases, with 12 bases between. CDR3 in DNA: TGCAGTGCTAGCGAGGCCCTTACCTCTGGGGCCAACGTCCTGACTTTC. Its translation: CSASEALTSGANVLTF.

This clonotype was recorded only once. This chain uses TRBV7-9 with TRBJ2-1; D gene uncertain. Trimming took 1 base from V and 10 from J, leaving 8 bases between them. The CDR3 runs to 12 residues. Germline CDR1 reads SEHNR; CDR2 reads FQNEAQ (reference sequence). The CDR3 here is CASSLVGREQFF. In DNA, the CDR3 is TGTGCCAGCAGCTTAGTTGGGCGCGAGCAGTTCTTC.

In its sample, this clonotype was seen many times. The rearrangement uses TRBV5-5 and TRBJ2-7; D is perhaps TRBD2 (5 bases). The CDR3 covers 15 residues. Trimming took off 2 bases at V and 2 bases at J, with 14 bases between the two ends. Germline V gene lookup returns CDR1 SGHKS and CDR2 YYEKEE (reference sequence). CDR3 sequence: CASSFWGANTYEQYF. The CDR3 nucleotides are TGTGCCAGCAGCTTTTGGGGAGCGAATACCTACGAGCAGTACTTC.

This clonotype appeared many times. The J gene is TRBJ2-2, the V gene TRBV2; possible D gene TRBD2, 6 bases. The CDR3 has 14 residues. V was clipped by 3 bases and J by 6 bases, with 11 bases between them. The germline CDR1 and CDR2 sequences are SNHLY and FYNNEI. Written as DNA, the CDR3 is TGTGCCAGCAGTGAGTTCAGGGAGGCCGGGGAGCTGTTTTTT. This encodes CASSEFREAGELFF.

V usage is TRBV7-2 and J usage is TRBJ1-6; TRBD1 is a possible D gene (5 bases). The V gene lost 5 bases and the J gene lost 10 bases, with 21 bases spanning the gap. In germline, CDR1 is SGHTA, CDR2 FQGNSA. The CDR3 sequence is 16 residues long. In DNA, the CDR3 is TGTGCCAGCAGCCCCGATGGGGCCAGAGTGACCTCACCCCTCCACTTT. It translates to CASSPDGARVTSPLHF.

The CDR3 sequence: CASSQDGAGAGSNNSPLHF. CDR3 nucleotides: TGCGCCAGCAGCCAAGACGGGGCGGGAGCAGGGTCGAATAATTCACCCCTCCACTTT. The rearrangement joins TRBV4-1 to TRBJ1-6; D is perhaps TRBD1 (5 bases). The CDR3 runs to 19 residues. The V end lost 0 bases, the J end lost 5 bases, and 20 bases lay between the germline ends. Germline CDR1 and CDR2: MGHRA and YSYEKL.

As concerns this clonotype: A much more abundant neighbour one base away suggests this may be a read error. The V and J genes are TRBV5-4 and TRBJ1-6, with D unclear. The CDR3 consists of 15 residues. CDR1 is SGHNT, CDR2 YYREEE, per germline (reference sequence). DNA for the CDR3: TGTGCCAGCAGCTTCAACCTGAATTTGAATTCACCCGTCCACTTT. Its translation is CASSFNLNLNSPVHF.

The V call is TRBV27, the J call TRBJ1-1; 7 nucleotides align to TRBD1. Germline V gene sequence: CDR1 MNHEY, CDR2 SMNVEV (reference sequence). The length of the CDR3 is 17 residues. The V gene end was trimmed by 1 base and the J gene end by 3 bases; junction bases not matched to a gene: 11. CDR3 region: CASSLFVDRRSDTEAFF. CDR3 DNA sequence: TGTGCCAGCAGTTTATTCGTGGACAGGAGGTCGGACACTGAAGCTTTCTTT.

This clonotype was detected many times. This sequence joins TRBV19 and TRBJ2-7; D unclear. The CDR3 is made up of 13 amino acids. The V end lost 3 bases, the J end lost 0 bases, and 6 bases lay between the germline ends. Germline values: CDR1 LNHDA, CDR2 SQIVND (reference sequence). CDR3 in DNA: TGTGCCAGTAGTATCGGGCGCTCCTACGAGCAGTACTTC. Its protein is CASSIGRSYEQYF.

Ten or more counts support this clonotype. The chain links TRBV6-1 to TRBJ1-5; tentatively, D is TRBD1 (6 bases). Trimming left V 2 bases short and J 6 bases short, with 17 bases between. This CDR3 spans 16 amino acids. Germline V gene data show CDR1 as MNHNS and CDR2 as SASEGT. The CDR3 bases are TGTGCCAGCAGTGAATTGGGCAGGGGAAGTAGTCAGCCCCAGCATTTT. Protein product: CASSELGRGSSQPQHF.

Ten or more counts support this clonotype. The chain is built from TRBV11-2 and TRBJ2-5; TRBD1 agrees at 8 bases. This CDR3 comprises 16 residues. J was trimmed by 6 bases and V by 1 base; bases with no gene match: 10. Germline values: CDR1 SGHAT, CDR2 FQNNGV. The CDR3 sequence is CASSLGPTGDGKTQYF. DNA of the CDR3: TGTGCCAGCAGCTTAGGACCGACAGGGGACGGGAAGACCCAGTACTTC.

This clonotype was observed at least ten times. The chain couples TRBV7-9 to TRBJ2-7; TRBD1 agrees at 10 bases. CDR1 and CDR2 from the germline V gene are SEHNR and FQNEAQ (reference sequence). V lost 3 bases and J lost 2; bases outside the gene matches: 10. The CDR3 has 17 amino acids. The CDR3 nucleotides read TGTGCCAGCAGCTTGCGGCTAGACAGGGGGCCTACCTACGAGCAGTACTTC. The encoded protein is CASSLRLDRGPTYEQYF.

The chain carries TRBV24-1 and TRBJ2-1, with 10 bases aligning to TRBD2. Germline assignment: CDR1 KGHDR and CDR2 SFDVKD. CDR3 length equals 13 residues. After removal of 9 bases from V and 6 bases from J, the junction contained 4 bases not matched to a gene. In DNA form, the CDR3 reads TGTGCCACCCAGCGGGAGGGGGCCAATGAGCAGTTCTTC. Encoded protein: CATQREGANEQFF.

Only a few counts were recorded for this clonotype. A much larger clonotype is one base distant, so this may be a read error. The chain recombines TRBV7-2 with TRBJ2-7; 8 positions match TRBD2. CDR3 length equals 16 residues. V lost 4 bases to trimming and J lost 3 bases; unmatched junction nucleotides: 11. Per germline, CDR1 SGHTA and CDR2 FQGNSA. CDR3 DNA sequence: TGTGCCAGCAGCTCAGCGCTCGGCGGGAGGTTCTACGAGCAGTACTTC. Translating gives CASSSALGGRFYEQYF.

The rearrangement joins TRBV5-1 to TRBJ2-5; D could derive from TRBD1 or TRBD2 (5 bases each). The CDR3 contains 13 residues. The ends were cut back, 5 bases at V and 5 bases at J, with 13 bases in the middle. The V gene's germline CDR1 is SGHRS and CDR2 YFSETQ. CDR3 amino acids: CASRPGTDETQYF. CDR3 in DNA: TGCGCCAGCAGACCCGGGACGGATGAGACCCAGTACTTC.

About this clonotype itself: A read error may account for a junction end that differs from germline. This chain uses TRBV6-2 or TRBV6-3 with TRBJ2-6; a weak D match, TRBD1 (5 bases). The CDR3 spans 16 residues. CDR1 is MNHEY, CDR2 SVGEGT, per germline. CDR3 sequence reads: CASSSTANTGANVLTF. Here the CDR3 DNA reads TGTGCCAGCAGCTCGACAGCGAACACTGGTGCCAACGTCCTGACTTTC.

There are many counts of this clonotype. This chain uses TRBV5-1 with TRBJ2-7; D possibly corresponds to TRBD2 (6 bases). The CDR3 consists of 15 residues. The ends were cut back, 0 bases at V and 6 bases at J, with 16 bases in the middle. Germline V gene data show CDR1 as SGHRS and CDR2 as YFSETQ. The CDR3: CASSLVGLGRGEQYF. The CDR3 coding sequence is TGCGCCAGCAGCTTGGTGGGACTGGGAAGAGGCGAGCAGTACTTC. Variable domain in full (rest from reference TRBV5-1 and TRBJ2-7): KAGVTQTPRYLIKTRGQQVTLSCSPISGHRSVSWYQQTPGQGLQFLFEYFSETQRNKGNFPGRFSGRQFSNSRSEMNVSTLELGDSALYLCASSLVGLGRGEQYFGPGTRLTVT.

This clonotype has at least ten counts. CDR3 loop: CASSGGRYEQYF. The CDR3, as DNA: TGTGCCAGCTCGGGGGGTCGGTACGAGCAGTACTTC. The rearrangement uses TRBV7-9 and TRBJ2-7; TRBD2 agrees at 7 bases. Germline trimming cut 8 bases from V and 4 bases from J; bases unmatched to any gene: 5. CDR1 is SEHNR and CDR2 is FQNEAQ in the germline V gene (reference sequence). The CDR3 totals 12 residues.

The gene calls are TRBV7-9 and TRBJ1-6; TRBD1 is a possible D gene (5 bases). V dropped 10 bases and J dropped 7 bases, with 17 bases sitting between them. From germline, CDR1 is SEHNR and CDR2 FQNEAQ (reference sequence). The CDR3 consists of 14 residues. This chain's CDR3 is CANARTTANSPLHF. CDR3 sequence (DNA): TGTGCCAATGCCCGGACAACAGCGAATTCACCCCTCCACTTT.

At least ten counts were recorded for this clonotype. V gene TRBV12-3 or TRBV12-4 combines with J gene TRBJ1-5; D is undetermined. Trimming left V 6 bases short and J 7 bases short, with 10 bases between. The CDR3 length is 12 residues. The CDR3 here is CASSNPLQPQHF. In nucleotides, the CDR3 is TGTGCCAGCAGCAACCCACTGCAGCCCCAGCATTTT.